This T cell receptor beta chain derives from a study of blood T cells in healthy people across ages. Germline lookup yields CDR1 SNHLY and CDR2 FYNNEI. V was clipped by 8 bases and J by 3 bases; unmatched bases: 4. The CDR3 contains 13 residues. This clonotype was seen only a few times. It was with a sample-barcoded 5' primer and a J-beta primer mix that a second PCR of roughly 6 to 12 cycles was run. In TCRdb, the 5' RACE reads were re-called with MiXCR into one record per CDR3 protein. The sample shows hundreds of thousands of distinct CDR3 sequences, roughly three fifths of them seen only once. Collection of approximately 9.3 milliliters of peripheral blood was performed for each donor.

This TCR came from a man aged 55-75 years in good health. This chain connects TRBV2 to TRBJ2-4, with 7 bases matching TRBD1. Sequenced: blood. The CDR3 spells CASGTGVKNIQYF. In nucleotides, the CDR3 is TGTGCCAGCGGAACAGGGGTCAAAAACATTCAGTACTTC.